The clone carrying this TCR beta chain has ten or more counts. The data were taken from a study of T cell repertoires in cytomegalovirus infection. The CDR3 sequence is 16 residues long. V shed 3 bases and J shed 2 bases, with 17 bases lying between them. One entry per CDR3 protein, called by TCRdb with MiXCR from the reads. The top ten clones hold approximately 24% of a sample with roughly 500,000 distinct CDR3 sequences, approximately 15% of them seen once. The sample comprised CD8+ T cells from PBMCs. The chain is built from TRBV12-3 or TRBV12-4 and TRBJ2-7; D remains unclear. This sequence originates from a human donor in good health (CMV status not recorded). Some clones in this sample may be carry-over from other donors' samples. The CDR3 sequence is CASSFSLGRYTYEQYF. The CDR3 DNA reads TGTGCCAGCAGTTTTTCATTGGGCCGCTACACCTACGAGCAGTACTTC.